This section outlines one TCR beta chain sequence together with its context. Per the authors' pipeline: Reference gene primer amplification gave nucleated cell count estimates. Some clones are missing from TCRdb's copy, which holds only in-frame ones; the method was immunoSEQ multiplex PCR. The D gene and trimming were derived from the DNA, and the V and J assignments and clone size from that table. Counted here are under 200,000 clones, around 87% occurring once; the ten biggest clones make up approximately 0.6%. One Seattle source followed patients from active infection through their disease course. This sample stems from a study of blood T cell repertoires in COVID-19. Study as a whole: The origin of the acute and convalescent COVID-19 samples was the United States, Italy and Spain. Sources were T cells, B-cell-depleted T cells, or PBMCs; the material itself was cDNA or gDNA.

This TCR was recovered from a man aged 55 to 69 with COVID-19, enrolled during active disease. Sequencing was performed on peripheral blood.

The CDR3 DNA is TGTGCCAGCAGCTTAGCCGGGGTTTCCTACGAGCAGTACTTC. Encoded protein: CASSLAGVSYEQYF. The V call is TRBV7-9, the J call TRBJ2-7, with D possibly being TRBD2 (5 bases). This CDR3 spans 14 amino acids. Looked up from germline, CDR1 is SEHNR and CDR2 is FQNEAQ (reference sequence). The V end was cut by 0 bases, the J end by 1 base, with 7 bases between.